This is a list of T cell receptor beta chains from one sample in a study of T cells after yellow fever vaccination. MiXCR, run by TCRdb on the 5' RACE reads, gives a single entry per CDR3 protein. The data hold 620,000 or so distinct CDR3 sequences, with 12% observed a single time. The source material was PBMCs, sampled on the day of the yellow fever booster vaccination. The receptors were sampled from a man in his thirties or forties who received the YFV17D yellow fever vaccine. Both conserved end residues are part of each CDR3. The order of the fields is CDR3 DNA, CDR3 protein, V gene, clone size, D gene, J gene. The D gene is left open where the match is weak. The listing skips clone size in some rows; elsewhere it reads once, few, many or a size class.

DNA: TGCAGCGTTGGGGGGCAGGGACGGTCCTACGAGCAGTACTTC
CDR3: CSVGGQGRSYEQYF
V: TRBV29-1
size: few
D: -
J: TRBJ2-7

DNA: TGTGCCAGCAGCTCACCGGGGTCCGCGGGAGATACGCAGTATTTT
CDR3: CASSSPGSAGDTQYF
V: TRBV5-6
size: -
D: -
J: TRBJ2-3

DNA: TGCGCCAGCAGCTTGGCCCTAGGACTAGCGGTATACAATGAGCAGTTCTTC
CDR3: CASSLALGLAVYNEQFF
V: TRBV5-1
size: -
D: TRBD2
J: TRBJ2-1

DNA: TGCAGTGCTAGAACGGAAGCGAAAGCTTTCTTT
CDR3: CSARTEAKAFF
V: TRBV20-1
size: -
D: -
J: TRBJ1-1

DNA: TGTGCCAGCAGCTTATTTGGAGGTCAAGAGACCCAGTACTTC
CDR3: CASSLFGGQETQYF
V: TRBV7-2
size: few
D: -
J: TRBJ2-5

DNA: TGTGCCAGCAACTCGAGGGGTGGCTACACCTTC
CDR3: CASNSRGGYTF
V: TRBV6-5
size: few
D: -
J: TRBJ1-2

DNA: TGCAGCGTTGAATACCCCGCGGGACTAGCGGGAGGCGTATTCAATGAGCAGTTCTTC
CDR3: CSVEYPAGLAGGVFNEQFF
V: TRBV29-1
size: -
D: TRBD2
J: TRBJ2-1

DNA: TGTGGCAGCAGCTCCAGAGGGGCTAGCGGGAGGTATGAGCAGTTCTTC
CDR3: CGSSSRGASGRYEQFF
V: TRBV12-3/TRBV12-4
size: once
D: TRBD2
J: TRBJ2-1

DNA: TGTGCCAGCAGCTACGCGGGAACCTACGAGCAGTACTTC
CDR3: CASSYAGTYEQYF
V: TRBV11-2
size: few
D: -
J: TRBJ2-7

DNA: TGTGCCAGCACCATACAAGAGACCCAGTACTTC
CDR3: CASTIQETQYF
V: TRBV2
size: many
D: -
J: TRBJ2-5

DNA: TGTGCCAGCAGCTCGGGGGGAGCCTTACGCAATCAGCCCCAGCATTTT
CDR3: CASSSGGALRNQPQHF
V: TRBV5-6
size: -
D: -
J: TRBJ1-5

DNA: TGTGCCAGCAGCCCAGCTCAGGGTGCATCGCAGTACTTC
CDR3: CASSPAQGASQYF
V: TRBV28
size: -
D: -
J: TRBJ2-7